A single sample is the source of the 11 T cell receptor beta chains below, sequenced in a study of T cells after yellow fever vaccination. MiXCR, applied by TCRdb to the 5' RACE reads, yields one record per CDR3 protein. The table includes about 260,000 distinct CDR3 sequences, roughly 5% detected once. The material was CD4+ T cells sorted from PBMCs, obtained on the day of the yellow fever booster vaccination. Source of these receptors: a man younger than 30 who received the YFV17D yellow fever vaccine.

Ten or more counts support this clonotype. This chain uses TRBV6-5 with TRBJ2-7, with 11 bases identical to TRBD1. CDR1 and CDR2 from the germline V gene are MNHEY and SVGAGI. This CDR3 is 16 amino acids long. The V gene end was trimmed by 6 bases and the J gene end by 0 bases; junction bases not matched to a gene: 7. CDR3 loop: CASRPSGTGGSYEQYV. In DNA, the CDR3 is TGTGCCAGCAGACCTTCCGGGACAGGGGGCTCCTACGAGCAGTACGTC.

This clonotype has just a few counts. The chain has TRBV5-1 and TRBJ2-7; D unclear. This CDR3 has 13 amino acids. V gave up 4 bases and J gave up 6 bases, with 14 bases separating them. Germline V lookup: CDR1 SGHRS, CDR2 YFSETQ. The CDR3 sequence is CASSGADSVEQYF. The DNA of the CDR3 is TGCGCCAGCAGCGGCGCAGATAGTGTCGAGCAGTACTTC.

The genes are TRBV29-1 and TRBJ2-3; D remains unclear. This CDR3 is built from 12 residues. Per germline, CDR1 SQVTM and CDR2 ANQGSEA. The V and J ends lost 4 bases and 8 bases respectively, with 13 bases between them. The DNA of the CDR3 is TGCAGCGTTGTGGTGGTGGCCGGTACGCAGTATTTT. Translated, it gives CSVVVVAGTQYF.

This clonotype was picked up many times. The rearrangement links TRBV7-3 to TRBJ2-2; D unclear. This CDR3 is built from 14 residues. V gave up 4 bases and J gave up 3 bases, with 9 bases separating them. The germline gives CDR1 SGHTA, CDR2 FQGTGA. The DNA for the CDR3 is TGTGCCAGCAGCTCCGGTGGCTACACCGGGGAGCTGTTTTTT. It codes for CASSSGGYTGELFF. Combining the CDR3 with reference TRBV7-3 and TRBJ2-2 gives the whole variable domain GAGVSQTPSNKVTEKGKYVELRCDPISGHTALYWYRQSLGQGPEFLIYFQGTGAADDSGLPNDRFFAVRPEGSVSTLKIQRTERGDSAVYLCASSSGGYTGELFFGEGSRLTVL.

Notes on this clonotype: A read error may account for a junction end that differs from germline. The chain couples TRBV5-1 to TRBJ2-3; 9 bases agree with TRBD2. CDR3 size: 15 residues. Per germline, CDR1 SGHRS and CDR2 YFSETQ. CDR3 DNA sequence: TGCGCCTGCAGCCGGGGACTAGCTCCCACAGATACGCAGTATTTT. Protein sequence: CACSRGLAPTDTQYF. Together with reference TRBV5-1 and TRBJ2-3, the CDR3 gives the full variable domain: KAGVTQTPRYLIKTRGQQVTLSCSPISGHRSVSWYQQTPGQGLQFLFEYFSETQRNKGNFPGRFSGRQFSNSRSEMNVSTLELGDSALYLCACSRGLAPTDTQYFGPGTRLTVL.

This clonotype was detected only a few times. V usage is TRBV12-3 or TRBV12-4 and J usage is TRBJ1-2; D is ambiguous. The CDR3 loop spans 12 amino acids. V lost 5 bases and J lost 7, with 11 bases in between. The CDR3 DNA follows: TGTGCCAGCAGTCCCGCGAAGACTGGCTACACCTTC. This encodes CASSPAKTGYTF.

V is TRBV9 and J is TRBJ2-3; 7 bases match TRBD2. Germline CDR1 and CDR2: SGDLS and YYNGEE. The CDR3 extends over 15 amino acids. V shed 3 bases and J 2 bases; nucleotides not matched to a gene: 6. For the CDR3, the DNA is TGTGCCAGCAGCGCCGGGACTACGTACACAGATACGCAGTATTTT. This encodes CASSAGTTYTDTQYF. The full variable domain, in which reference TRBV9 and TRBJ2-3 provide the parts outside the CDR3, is DSGVTQTPKHLITATGQRVTLRCSPRSGDLSVYWYQQSLDQGLQFLIQYYNGEERAKGNILERFSAQQFPDLHSELNLSSLELGDSALYFCASSAGTTYTDTQYFGPGTRLTVL.

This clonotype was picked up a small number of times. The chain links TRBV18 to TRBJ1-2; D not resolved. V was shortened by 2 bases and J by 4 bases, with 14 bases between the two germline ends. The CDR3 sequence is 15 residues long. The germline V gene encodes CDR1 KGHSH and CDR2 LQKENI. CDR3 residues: CASSPGSEEPYGYTF. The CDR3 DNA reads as TGTGCCAGCTCACCAGGGTCAGAGGAGCCCTATGGCTACACCTTC.

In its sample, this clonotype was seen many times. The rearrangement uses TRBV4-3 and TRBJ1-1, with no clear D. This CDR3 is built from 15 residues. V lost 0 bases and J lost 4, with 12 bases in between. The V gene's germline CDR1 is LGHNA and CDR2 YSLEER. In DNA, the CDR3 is TGCGCCAGCAGCCAAGAACGGTTTTTAGGCACTGAAGCTTTCTTT. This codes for CASSQERFLGTEAFF.

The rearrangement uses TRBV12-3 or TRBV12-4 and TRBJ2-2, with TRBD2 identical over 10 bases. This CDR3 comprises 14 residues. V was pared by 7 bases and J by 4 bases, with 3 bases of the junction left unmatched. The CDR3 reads CASIPSGGTGELFF. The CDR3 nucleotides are TGTGCCAGCATCCCTAGCGGGGGCACCGGGGAGCTGTTTTTT.

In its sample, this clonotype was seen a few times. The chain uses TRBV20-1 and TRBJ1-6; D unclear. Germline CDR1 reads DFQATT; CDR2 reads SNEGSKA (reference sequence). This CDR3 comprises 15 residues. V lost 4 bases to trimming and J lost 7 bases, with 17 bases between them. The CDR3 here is CSAIAPRMGNSPLHF. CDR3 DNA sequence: TGCAGTGCTATCGCACCCAGGATGGGAAATTCACCCCTCCACTTT.